The present T cell receptor beta chain was sequenced within a study of molecular identifiers for immune sequencing clone quantification (dated by TCRdb to between 2018 and 2020). Concerning the study at large: For a replicate experiment, RNA from approximately 20,000 or 100,000 naive CD8 T cells was divided into five aliquots, of which four were sequenced. This methods study used CD8 T cells to benchmark TCR RNA copy counting and molecular-identifier clustering-based TCR repertoire sequencing (MIDCIRS). Broad study findings and their caveats: Highly expanded clone sizes could be underestimated because identical TCR molecules may share a barcode. Spiked-in Jurkat TCR RNA equivalent to a single cell was reported to be detectable even among 750,000 to 1,000,000 naive CD8 T cells. Clones above 20 RNA copies held over 99% of molecules in CMV-specific effector cells but under 1% in naive cells. Modeling indicated approximately 3.2 TCR RNA copies recovered per cell, compared with 7.5 to 10 by digital PCR, which implies a capture efficiency of approximately 30%. The naive libraries included spiked-in Jurkat TCR RNA (around 9 copies' worth), and this Jurkat TCR RNA is not part of the donor repertoire. When barcode sub-clustering was left out, chimeric consensus sequences inflated TCR diversity, with chimeras reaching as high as 47%.

V is shortened by 0 bases, J by 6 bases, and the region joining them spans 12 bases. CDR1 is given as SEHNR and CDR2 as FQNEAQ, both from the germline V gene (reference sequence). The CDR3, cysteine through phenylalanine, is 14 amino acids long. The entry retains the CDR3 DNA only, 42 bases that are in frame from base 1. With regard to this clonotype: Its antigen target is currently unknown. Base quality data are lacking; no much larger clone is found one base away.

The library was built by means of PCR. Sequencer: NextSeq 500. Preparation of bulk TCR libraries followed a previously described approach, with the TCR primers listed in Table S5. Purification of total RNA was performed with the Qiagen AllPrep DNA/RNA kit. Before analysis, reads from multiple sequencing runs of the same library were pooled. The paper's processing steps were these. Only reads with exact TCR constant sequence were kept, trimmed to 150 nt, and grouped by their 12-nt molecular barcodes. Within each barcode group, reads were sub-clustered at a 15% Levenshtein threshold, and quality-weighted consensus sequences were built per RNA molecule. Non-functional sequences were removed, as were lower-count sequences one edit away from another. Based on a fit of two negative binomial distributions, barcode sub-clusters having less than 20% of the maximum read count were discarded. TCRdb itself trimmed the public reads at Q25 with fastp, ran MiXCR and retained productive beta chains. When rows share a CDR3 protein, they turn into one entry using the most common DNA and genes. The V and J calls and clone size come from TCRdb's table, not from the authors' own analysis. The table for this sample lists a few hundred thousand distinct CDR3 sequences; about 25% of them were counted only once. Together, the top ten hold around 0.78% of the sample.

Naive CD8 T cell libraries were made from 20,000 to 1,000,000 sorted cells using 10%, 30% or 50% of purified RNA. Naive CD8 T cells, defined as CD8+CD4-CCR7+CD45RA+, were FACS-sorted into RLT Plus buffer on a BD FACSAria II. To test detection sensitivity, Jurkat RNA equivalent to over 8 TCR copies was spiked into samples of roughly 20,000-1,100,000 naive CD8 T cells. CD8 T cells were enriched using RosetteSep CD8+ T Cell Enrichment Cocktail and Ficoll-Paque, and the enriched cells then underwent ACK red cell lysis. The TCR originated in a human donor in good health. Some libraries in this study had Jurkat cell RNA spiked in. The chain is encoded by TRBV7-9 joined to TRBJ2-7; the D gene is perhaps TRBD1, from 6 matching bases. The sequenced sample was naive CD8+ T cells from blood, with Jurkat cell RNA spiked in. Reading the label with the study, this specimen's cell subset or site is: FACS-sorted CD8+CD4-CCR7+CD45RA+ naive T cells. The sequenced DNA is TGTGCCAGCAGCTTAGCGTTTACAGGGACCGAGCAGTACTTC. This sequence encodes CASSLAFTGTEQYF.